A single sample gave rise to the 2 T cell receptor beta chains below, sequenced in a study of human T cells and chemical hapten exposure. This sample's time point: patch test 2, 6 weeks after DPC sensitization. Treatment defined: therapeutic diphenylcyclopropenone sensitization with weekly scalp DPC. From the RACE reads, TCRdb called clonotypes with MiXCR, one entry per CDR3 protein. This sample carries about 82,000 distinct CDR3 sequences, about 6.6% of them seen once, and the ten largest clones take 1% to 1.5%. The sample here was whole blood, taken in connection with sensitization to the hapten diphenylcyclopropenone (DPC). These receptors originate from a woman in her 30s with alopecia areata. Some clones in this sample may be carry-over from other donors' samples.

There are many counts of this clonotype. V gene TRBV7-8 combines with J gene TRBJ1-4; 7 bases fit TRBD1. The CDR3 is 17 residues long. The V gene end was trimmed by 3 bases and the J gene end by 3 bases; junction bases not matched to a gene: 10. Germline V gene lookup returns CDR1 SGHVS and CDR2 FQNEAQ. The CDR3 here is CASSLVRGDTANEKLFF. The DNA of the CDR3 is TGTGCCAGCAGCTTGGTCAGGGGGGACACTGCTAATGAAAAACTGTTTTTT.

As to this clonotype: Because the CDR3's place on the DNA is in doubt, the DNA is left out and the CDR3 is given as listed by TCRdb. J is TRBJ2-2 and V is TRBV7-8; no DNA check was done on the table's D call, TRBD1. The CDR3 spans 18 amino acids, including both terminal residues. Germline CDR1 SGHVS, CDR2 FQNEAQ. The CDR3 protein is CASSLNHRGVFGAGELFF.